The 6 T cell receptor beta chains listed next were all sequenced from one sample in a study of blood T cell repertoires in COVID-19 (dated by TCRdb to about 2020). Library construction relied on the immunoSEQ multiplex PCR assay. TCRdb retrieved this table from immuneACCESS and kept in-frame rearrangements only. Not all clones are present; in checked studies, unresolved V genes account for under half, and no reason is known for the remainder. In this sample the table shows about 120,000 clones, roughly 87% of which occur a single time. In total, the top ten clones hold over 25% of the sample. The specimen was peripheral blood. The source of these receptors is a woman aged 80 or over with acute or convalescent COVID-19.

The chain recombines TRBV10-2 with TRBJ1-6; perhaps TRBD1 as D (6 bases). V was trimmed by 6 bases and J by 17 bases, leaving 17 bases between them. Looked up from germline, CDR1 is WSHSY and CDR2 is SAAADI. The CDR3 consists of 12 residues. CDR3 in amino acids: CASRQQGEIVHF. For the CDR3, the DNA is TGCGCCAGCAGACAACAGGGTGAGATAGTCCACTTT.

V usage is TRBV9 and J usage is TRBJ2-1, with D tentatively TRBD2 (6 bases). This CDR3 spans 14 amino acids. CDR1 SGDLS and CDR2 YYNGEE come from the germline V gene. The V end lost 0 bases, the J end lost 6 bases, and 10 bases lay between the germline ends. The CDR3 protein is CASSVAATSNEQFF. The DNA for the CDR3 is TGTGCCAGCAGCGTAGCCGCGACTAGCAATGAGCAGTTCTTC.

This clone was counted once. J is TRBJ2-1 and V is TRBV27, with 12 bases fitting TRBD1. The CDR3 runs to 17 residues. Trimming removed 5 bases from V and 7 bases from J; junction bases left unmatched: 12. CDR1 is MNHEY and CDR2 is SMNVEV in the germline V gene (reference sequence). The chain's CDR3 is CASSPGTGGALANEQFF. Written as DNA, the CDR3 is TGTGCCAGCAGTCCCGGGACAGGGGGCGCCCTGGCAAATGAGCAGTTCTTC.

This clone was recorded only once. The rearrangement links TRBV4-2 to TRBJ2-2; 8 bases agree with TRBD2. The CDR3 sequence is 18 residues long. From germline, CDR1 is LGHNA and CDR2 YNFKEQ. The V gene end was trimmed by 1 base and the J gene end by 3 bases; junction bases not matched to a gene: 10. The DNA of the CDR3 is TGTGCCAGCAGCCAAGGGGACATGAGCGGGGGATACACCGGGGAGCTGTTTTTT. Protein product: CASSQGDMSGGYTGELFF.

V is TRBV28 and J is TRBJ1-2, with TRBD1 matching over 7 bases. The trim removed 5 bases at V and 4 bases at J, leaving 10 bases unmatched. CDR3 length: 15 amino acids. Germline assignment: CDR1 MDHEN and CDR2 SYDVKM. As DNA, the CDR3 is TGTGCCAGCAGTCAGGAACAGGGGTGGACCTATGGCTACACCTTC. This gives the protein CASSQEQGWTYGYTF.

A remark on this clone: Germline is not matched at one junction end, which may reflect a read error. V is TRBV5-1 and J is TRBJ2-1; TRBD1 aligns across 9 bases. The germline V gene has CDR1 SGHRS and CDR2 YFSETQ. This CDR3 comprises 15 residues. CDR3 coding DNA: TGCGCCAGCAGATTGGGGGACAGGGCTTACAATGAGCAGTTCTTC. It codes for CASRLGDRAYNEQFF.